Following are 16 T cell receptor beta chains from one sample sequenced in a study of cytotoxic CD8 clonotypes in ibrutinib-treated CLL. Assay: immunoSEQ multiplex PCR; the TCRdb copy retains only in-frame clones and omits some. The sample holds approximately 340,000 clones, over 55% seen once. This specimen consisted of PBMCs, obtained after 36 months of ibrutinib treatment. The source of these receptors is a human donor with chronic lymphocytic leukemia.

The chain uses TRBV4-1 and TRBJ2-7; TRBD2 matches 14 bases. From germline, CDR1 is MGHRA and CDR2 YSYEKL. The CDR3 length is 20 residues. The trim removed 0 bases at V and 4 bases at J, leaving 14 bases unmatched. In DNA, the CDR3 is TGCGCCAGCAGCCAAGATCGGGGGACTAGCGGGAGAGTCGTATCGTACGAGCAGTACTTC. It encodes CASSQDRGTSGRVVSYEQYF.

This clone was seen more than once but under ten times. The chain combines TRBV6-6 with TRBJ2-1; TRBD2 might be the D (5 bases). This CDR3 region has 15 residues. V lost 2 bases and J lost 3, with 11 bases in between. CDR1 is MNHNY and CDR2 is SVGAGI in the germline V gene (reference sequence). In nucleotides, the CDR3 is TGTGCCAGCAGTTACCTCGAGGGAATCTACAATGAGCAGTTCTTC. Translation: CASSYLEGIYNEQFF.

The chain employs TRBV7-3 and TRBJ1-5; TRBD1 aligns across 7 bases. The germline CDR1 and CDR2 sequences are SGHTA and FQGTGA. V was pared by 3 bases and J by 2 bases, with 1 base of the junction left unmatched. The CDR3 runs 14 residues. CDR3 region: CASSFDRGNQPQHF. CDR3 nucleotide sequence: TGTGCCAGCAGCTTTGACAGGGGCAATCAGCCCCAGCATTTT.

V gene TRBV11-3 combines with J gene TRBJ2-7; no clear D. Per the germline V gene, CDR1 is SGHNT and CDR2 is YENEEA. The V gene lost 1 base and the J gene lost 2 bases, with 9 bases spanning the gap. CDR3 length equals 14 residues. DNA of the CDR3: TGTGCCAGCAGCTTAGGTAGGACCCCCTACGAGCAGTACTTC. Translation gives CASSLGRTPYEQYF.

This chain uses TRBV6-5 with TRBJ1-6; 10 bases agree with TRBD1. Per germline, CDR1 MNHEY and CDR2 SVGAGI. The J segment lost 8 bases and the V segment lost 4 bases, leaving 5 bases of the junction unmatched. The CDR3 has 15 residues. CDR3 sequence (DNA): TGTGCCAGCAGTTCGGGACAGGGGTATGATTCACCCCTCCACTTT. This codes for CASSSGQGYDSPLHF.

This clone was detected only a few times. J is TRBJ2-7 and V is TRBV18; TRBD1 is a possible D gene (5 bases). There are 14 residues in the CDR3. Germline values: CDR1 KGHSH, CDR2 LQKENI. The ends were cut back, 2 bases at V and 3 bases at J, with 11 bases in the middle. CDR3 sequence reads: CASSPTGAHYEQYF. The CDR3 bases are TGTGCCAGCTCACCAACTGGGGCCCACTACGAGCAGTACTTC.

The V and J genes are TRBV28 and TRBJ1-2; TRBD1 agrees at 7 bases. Losses at the gene ends were 6 bases for V and 2 bases for J; bases not matched to a gene: 6. CDR3 size: 14 residues. Looked up from germline, CDR1 is MDHEN and CDR2 is SYDVKM. DNA for the CDR3: TGTGCCAGCAGAAAACAGGGGACCAACTATGGCTACACCTTC. This encodes CASRKQGTNYGYTF.

The V gene is TRBV10-3, the J gene TRBJ2-3; no definite D call. The V end was cut by 5 bases, the J end by 1 base, with 7 bases between. The CDR3 runs to 13 residues. The germline V gene has CDR1 ENHRY and CDR2 SYGVKD. The CDR3 DNA reads as TGTGCCATCAGTCCCCTTCGCACAGATACGCAGTATTTT. It codes for CAISPLRTDTQYF.

This sequence joins TRBV6-5 and TRBJ2-7; D unclear. Deletions cut 2 bases from V and 6 bases from J, with 8 bases between. The CDR3 totals 12 residues. Germline V gives CDR1 MNHEY, CDR2 SVGAGI. The CDR3 DNA reads as TGTGCCAGCAGTTACCCCAATTTCGAGCAGTACTTC. It is translated as CASSYPNFEQYF.

This clone was seen more than once but under ten times. The junction departs from germline at one end; a sequencing error may be responsible. This chain uses TRBV18 with TRBJ2-1, with 15 bases identical to TRBD2. The CDR3 totals 14 residues. The germline V gene has CDR1 KGHSH and CDR2 LQKENI. The CDR3, as DNA: TGTGCCAGCTCACCGGGACTAGCGGGAGGACACACCCTCTTC. This gives the protein CASSPGLAGGHTLF.

J is TRBJ1-4 and V is TRBV29-1; 7 bases line up with TRBD1. CDR3 length: 14 amino acids. CDR1 is SQVTM and CDR2 is ANQGSEA in the germline V gene. V shed 7 bases and J 3 bases; nucleotides not matched to a gene: 8. Here the CDR3 reads CSAVTGPANEKLFF. The DNA for the CDR3 is TGCAGCGCAGTGACAGGGCCAGCTAATGAAAAACTGTTTTTT.

J is TRBJ1-2 and V is TRBV5-5, with 10 bases matching TRBD1. Germline trimming cut 4 bases from V and 6 bases from J; bases unmatched to any gene: 6. The V gene's germline CDR1 is SGHKS and CDR2 YYEKEE (reference sequence). The CDR3 sequence is 14 residues long. This chain's CDR3 is CASSGGQGLDGYTF. The CDR3, as DNA: TGTGCCAGCAGCGGGGGACAGGGGCTCGATGGCTACACCTTC.

The chain joins TRBV23-1 to TRBJ2-5; TRBD1 agrees at 7 bases. TRBV23-1 is an open reading frame whose function is uncertain. The CDR3 is 17 amino acids. V was pared by 6 bases and J by 3 bases, with 16 bases of the junction left unmatched. CDR3 residues: CASSLYYRGAIEETQYF. The CDR3 coding sequence is TGCGCCAGCAGCCTGTACTACAGGGGAGCGATCGAAGAGACCCAGTACTTC.

The chain links TRBV2 to TRBJ1-2; no firm D call. V was shortened by 4 bases and J by 3 bases, with 15 bases between the two germline ends. This CDR3 comprises 15 residues. Germline values: CDR1 SNHLY, CDR2 FYNNEI. CDR3 sequence reads: CASSAMDPRDYGYTF. The CDR3 DNA sequence: TGTGCCAGCAGTGCTATGGACCCCCGGGACTATGGCTACACCTTC.

The chain employs TRBV7-9 and TRBJ1-5; TRBD1 might be the D (5 bases). The CDR3 has 15 residues. V was clipped by 1 base and J by 2 bases, with 9 bases between them. Germline CDR1 and CDR2: SEHNR and FQNEAQ (reference sequence). CDR3 sequence (DNA): TGTGCCAGCAGCTTAGGATGGGGCGGCAATCAGCCCCAGCATTTT. Translation gives CASSLGWGGNQPQHF.

The chain joins TRBV5-1 to TRBJ1-2; TRBD1 aligns across 8 bases. Trimming took 2 bases from V and 3 from J; bases not matched to a gene: 3. This CDR3 spans 14 amino acids. Germline CDR1 SGHRS, CDR2 YFSETQ. The CDR3, as DNA: TGCGCCAGCAGCTTCGGACAGGGTTACTATGGCTACACCTTC. Its protein is CASSFGQGYYGYTF.